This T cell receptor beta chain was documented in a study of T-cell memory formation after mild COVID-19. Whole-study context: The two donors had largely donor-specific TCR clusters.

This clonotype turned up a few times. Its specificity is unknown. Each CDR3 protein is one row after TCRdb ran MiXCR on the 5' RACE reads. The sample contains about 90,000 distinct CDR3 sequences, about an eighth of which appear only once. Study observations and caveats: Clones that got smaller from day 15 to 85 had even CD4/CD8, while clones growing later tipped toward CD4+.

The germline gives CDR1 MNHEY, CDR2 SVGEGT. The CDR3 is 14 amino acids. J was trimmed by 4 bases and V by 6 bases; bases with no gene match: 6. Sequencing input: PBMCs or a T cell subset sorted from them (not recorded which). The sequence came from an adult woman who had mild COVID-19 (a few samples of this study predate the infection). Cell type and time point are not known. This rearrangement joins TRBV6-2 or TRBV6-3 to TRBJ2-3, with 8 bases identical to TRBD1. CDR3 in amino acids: CASRSGGSSDTQYF. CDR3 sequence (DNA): TGTGCCAGCAGGTCAGGGGGCTCGTCAGATACGCAGTATTTT.